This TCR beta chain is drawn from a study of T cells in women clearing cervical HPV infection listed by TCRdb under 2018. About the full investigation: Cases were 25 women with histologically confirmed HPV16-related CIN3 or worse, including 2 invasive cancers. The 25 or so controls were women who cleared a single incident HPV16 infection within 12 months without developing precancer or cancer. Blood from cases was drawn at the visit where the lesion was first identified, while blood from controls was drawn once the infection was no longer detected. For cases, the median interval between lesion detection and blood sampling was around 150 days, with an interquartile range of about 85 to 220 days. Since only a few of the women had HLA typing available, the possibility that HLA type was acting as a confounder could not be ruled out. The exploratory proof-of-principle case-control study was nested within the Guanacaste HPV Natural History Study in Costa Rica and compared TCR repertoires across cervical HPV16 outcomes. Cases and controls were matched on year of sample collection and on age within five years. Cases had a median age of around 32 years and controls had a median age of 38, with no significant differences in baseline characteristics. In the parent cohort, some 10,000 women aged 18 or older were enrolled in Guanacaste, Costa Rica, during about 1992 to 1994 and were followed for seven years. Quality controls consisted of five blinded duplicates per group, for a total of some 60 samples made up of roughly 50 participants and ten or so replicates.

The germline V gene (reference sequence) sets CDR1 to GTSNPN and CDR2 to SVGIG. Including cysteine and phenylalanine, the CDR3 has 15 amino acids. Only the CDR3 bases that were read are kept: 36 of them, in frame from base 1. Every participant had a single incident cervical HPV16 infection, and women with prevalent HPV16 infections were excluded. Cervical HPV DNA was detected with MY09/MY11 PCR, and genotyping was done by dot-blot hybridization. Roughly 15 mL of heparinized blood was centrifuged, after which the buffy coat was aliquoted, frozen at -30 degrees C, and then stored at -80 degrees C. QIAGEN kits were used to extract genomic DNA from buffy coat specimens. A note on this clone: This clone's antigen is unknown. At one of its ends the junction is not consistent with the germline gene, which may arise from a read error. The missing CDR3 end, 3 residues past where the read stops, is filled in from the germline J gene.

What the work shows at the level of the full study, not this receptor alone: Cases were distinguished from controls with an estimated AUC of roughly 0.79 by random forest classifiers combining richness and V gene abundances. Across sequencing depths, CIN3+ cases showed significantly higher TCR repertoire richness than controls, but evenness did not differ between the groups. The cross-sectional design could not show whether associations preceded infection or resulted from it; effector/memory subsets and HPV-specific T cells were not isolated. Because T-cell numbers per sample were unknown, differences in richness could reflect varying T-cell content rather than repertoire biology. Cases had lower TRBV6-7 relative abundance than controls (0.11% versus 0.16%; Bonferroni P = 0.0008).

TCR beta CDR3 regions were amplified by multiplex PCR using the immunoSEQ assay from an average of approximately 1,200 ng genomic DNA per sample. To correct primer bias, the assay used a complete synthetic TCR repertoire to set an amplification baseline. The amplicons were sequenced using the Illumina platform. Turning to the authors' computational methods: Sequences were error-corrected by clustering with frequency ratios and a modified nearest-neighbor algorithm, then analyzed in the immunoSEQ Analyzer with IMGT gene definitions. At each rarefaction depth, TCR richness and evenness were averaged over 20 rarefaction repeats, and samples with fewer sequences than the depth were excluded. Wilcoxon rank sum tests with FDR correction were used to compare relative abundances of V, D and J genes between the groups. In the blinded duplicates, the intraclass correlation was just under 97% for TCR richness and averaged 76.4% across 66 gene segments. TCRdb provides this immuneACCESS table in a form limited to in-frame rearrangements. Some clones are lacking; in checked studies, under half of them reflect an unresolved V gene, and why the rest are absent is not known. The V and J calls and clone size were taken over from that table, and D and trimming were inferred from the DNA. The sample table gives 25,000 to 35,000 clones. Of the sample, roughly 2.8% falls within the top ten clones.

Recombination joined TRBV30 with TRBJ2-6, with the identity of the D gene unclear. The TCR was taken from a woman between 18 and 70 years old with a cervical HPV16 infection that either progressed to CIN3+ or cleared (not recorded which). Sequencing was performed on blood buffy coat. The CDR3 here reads CAWTSGSSAANVLTF. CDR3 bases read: TGTGCCTGGACTTCAGGCAGCTCTGCGGCCAACGTC.